This T cell receptor beta chain was captured by sequencing in a study of T cells in Graves' hyperthyroidism and ophthalmopathy. As for this clonotype: Its antigen is still unknown. The junction departs from germline at one end; a sequencing error may be responsible.

This CDR3 is 11 amino acids long. In germline, CDR1 is SNHLY, CDR2 FYNNEI. What was amplified from RNA transcripts were TCR beta CDR3 regions. Carried out on the TCR CDR3, a first-round RT-PCR used the HTBI primer set. TCRdb analysed the multiplex PCR reads with MiXCR anew, one entry per CDR3 protein. This table has a few hundred thousand distinct CDR3 sequences, 40% to 50% appearing once. Study conclusions and caveats: Most clonotypes that expanded in the thyroid above 0.001 also showed up in blood. In the analysis, a 13 V-J model separated ophthalmopathy from stable hyperthyroidism. Ophthalmopathy was model-predicted a median around 6.1 months pre-onset.

The rearrangement joins TRBV2 to TRBJ2-6; D is perhaps TRBD1 (5 bases). Material for sequencing was peripheral blood or thyroid tissue (not recorded which). The TCR sequence derives from an adult woman with Graves' disease, either hyperthyroidism or ophthalmopathy (not recorded which). CDR3: CASSVDQGKAF. CDR3 DNA sequence: TGTGCCAGCAGTGTAGATCAGGGAAAAGCTTTC. The full variable domain, completed using reference TRBV2 and TRBJ2-6, is EPEVTQTPSHQVTQMGQEVILRCVPISNHLYFYWYRQILGQKVEFLVSFYNNEISEKSEIFDDQFSVERPDGSNFTLKIRSTKLEDSAMYFCASSVDQGKAFGAGSRLTVL.